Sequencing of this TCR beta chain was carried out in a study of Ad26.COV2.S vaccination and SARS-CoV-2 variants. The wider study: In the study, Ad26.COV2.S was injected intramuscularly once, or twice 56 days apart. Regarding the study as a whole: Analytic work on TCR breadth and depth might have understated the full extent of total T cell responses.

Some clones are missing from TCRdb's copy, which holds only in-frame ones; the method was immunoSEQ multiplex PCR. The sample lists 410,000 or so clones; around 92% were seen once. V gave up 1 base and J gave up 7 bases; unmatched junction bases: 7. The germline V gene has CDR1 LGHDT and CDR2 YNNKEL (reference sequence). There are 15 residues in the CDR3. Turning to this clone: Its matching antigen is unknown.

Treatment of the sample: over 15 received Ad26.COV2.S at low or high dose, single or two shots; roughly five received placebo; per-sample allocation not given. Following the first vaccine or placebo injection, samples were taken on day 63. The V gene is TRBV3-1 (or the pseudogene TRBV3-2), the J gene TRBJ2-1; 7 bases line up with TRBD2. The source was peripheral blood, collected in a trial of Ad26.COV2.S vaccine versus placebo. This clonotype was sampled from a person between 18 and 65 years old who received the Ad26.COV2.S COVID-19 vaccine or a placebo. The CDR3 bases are TGTGCCAGCAGCCAAGCGGGGGGTAGTGTAAATGAGCAGTTCTTC. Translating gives CASSQAGGSVNEQFF.